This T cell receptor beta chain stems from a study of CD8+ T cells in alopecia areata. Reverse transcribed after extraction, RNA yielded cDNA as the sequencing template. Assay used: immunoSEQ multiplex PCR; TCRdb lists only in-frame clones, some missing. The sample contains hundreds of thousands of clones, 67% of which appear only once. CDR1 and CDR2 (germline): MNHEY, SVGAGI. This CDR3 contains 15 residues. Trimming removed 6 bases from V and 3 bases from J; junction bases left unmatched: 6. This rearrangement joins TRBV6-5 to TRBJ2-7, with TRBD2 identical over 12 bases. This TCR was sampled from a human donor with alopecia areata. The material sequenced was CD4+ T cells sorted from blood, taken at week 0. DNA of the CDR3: TGTGCCAGCAGGGAGCTAGCGGGGGGGGTCTACGAGCAGTACTTC. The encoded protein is CASRELAGGVYEQYF.